This T cell receptor (beta chain) was identified during a study of B cell selection in AIRE deficiency. General study findings and limits: Of 3657 shared Treg TCRbeta sequences, about 32% were healthy-only, more than 7.5% patient-only.

The CDR3 totals 15 residues. Germline V gene data show CDR1 as LGHNT and CDR2 as FRNRAP. V lost 6 bases to trimming and J lost 5 bases; unmatched junction nucleotides: 5. Assay used: immunoSEQ multiplex PCR; TCRdb lists only in-frame clones, some missing. The sample comprises around 20,000 clones, less than 95% of which are singletons, and around 2% rests with the top ten. Regulatory T cells were sorted as CD4+CD25hiCD127low/negative. With regard to this clone: Antigen unknown.

The sequencing input was Tregs sorted from PBMCs. The receptor's source is a human donor with AIRE deficiency. V is TRBV12-5 and J is TRBJ2-2; 11 bases match TRBD1. CDR3 DNA: TGTGCTAGTGGCCCGGGACAGGGGGGGACCGGGGAGCTGTTTTTT. Its translation is CASGPGQGGTGELFF.